This entry lists 11 T cell receptor beta chains sequenced from one sample in a study of T cell clonotyping in hematopoietic cell transplantation. Profiling relied on immunoSEQ multiplex PCR, and the TCRdb table lists in-frame clones only, not all of them. The data contain over 10,000 clones, roughly 88% of them singletons. The time point here: recipient sample about 28 days before transplant, after cytoreduction. This sample comprised peripheral blood mononuclear cells, obtained before stem cell transplant. The receptors derive from a man between 60 and 70 years old with acute myeloid leukemia. Some clones in this sample may be carry-over from other donors' samples.

The gene calls are TRBV6-5 and TRBJ2-5; 13 bases are a match to TRBD2. J gave up 5 bases and V 6 bases, and 3 bases lay outside the gene matches. CDR1 is MNHEY and CDR2 is SVGAGI in the germline V gene. The CDR3 sequence is 14 residues long. Here the CDR3 DNA reads TGTGCCAGCAGAAGACTAGCGGGAGGTGAGACCCAGTACTTC. This sequence encodes CASRRLAGGETQYF.

The chain links TRBV5-1 to TRBJ1-1, with 8 positions matching TRBD1. V trimming: 4 bases; J trimming: 7 bases; junction bases outside the gene matches: 12. Germline V gene sequence: CDR1 SGHRS, CDR2 YFSETQ. The CDR3 has 15 residues. The CDR3 DNA is TGCGCCAGCAGCGCGATGACAGGGGTGGGGGATGAAGCTTTCTTT. Translated: CASSAMTGVGDEAFF.

This chain joins TRBV28 and TRBJ1-2; weak D call: TRBD1 (5 bases). This CDR3 is 12 amino acids long. The V end lost 5 bases, the J end lost 8 bases, and 12 bases lay between the germline ends. Per germline, CDR1 MDHEN and CDR2 SYDVKM. CDR3 sequence: CASSRPRVGYTF. DNA of the CDR3: TGTGCCAGCAGTCGCCCCAGGGTCGGCTACACCTTC.

V usage is TRBV2 and J usage is TRBJ2-7; D tentatively fits TRBD1 or TRBD2 (5 bases each). V lost 8 bases and J 5 bases, leaving 19 bases between the germline ends. This CDR3 spans 14 amino acids. The germline CDR1 and CDR2 sequences are SNHLY and FYNNEI. The DNA of the CDR3 is TGTGCCAGCCTCCTGGGGTGGGGGAACAACGAGCAGTACTTC. It yields the protein CASLLGWGNNEQYF.

CDR3 nucleotides: TGTGCCAGCAGCAAGATCAGGGGAATGAACACTGAAGCTTTCTTT. Protein sequence: CASSKIRGMNTEAFF. This chain uses TRBV7-9 with TRBJ1-1; perhaps TRBD1 as D (6 bases). Germline V gene data show CDR1 as SEHNR and CDR2 as FQNEAQ (reference sequence). With 5 bases removed from V and 0 bases from J, the gap between germline ends came to 13 bases. The CDR3 is made up of 15 amino acids. The variable domain in full, completed from reference TRBV7-9 and TRBJ1-1, reads DTGVSQNPRHKITKRGQNVTFRCDPISEHNRLYWYRQTLGQGPEFLTYFQNEAQLEKSRLLSDRFSAERPKGSFSTLEIQRTEQGDSAMYLCASSKIRGMNTEAFFGQGTRLTVV.

This clone was recorded only once. The chain is built from TRBV6-5 and TRBJ1-2; D uncertain. Trimming shortened V by 6 bases and J by 9 bases, and 11 bases separated the two germline ends. In germline, CDR1 is MNHEY, CDR2 SVGAGI. The CDR3 is made up of 11 amino acids. The CDR3 spells CASRTEGSYTF. The CDR3 coding sequence is TGTGCCAGCAGGACCGAGGGAAGCTACACCTTC.

The chain combines TRBV11-2 with TRBJ2-1; TRBD2 matches 12 bases. Germline CDR1 is SGHAT and CDR2 is FQNNGV. The CDR3 spans 19 residues. V lost 5 bases, J lost 3 bases, and 14 bases stayed unmatched. The chain's CDR3 is CASSPDGLAGGPFYNEQFF. The DNA of the CDR3 is TGTGCCAGCAGCCCAGATGGGCTAGCGGGGGGGCCCTTCTACAATGAGCAGTTCTTC.

This clone showed up just once. This sequence joins TRBV2 and TRBJ2-5, with TRBD2 identical over 7 bases. Per the germline V gene, CDR1 is SNHLY and CDR2 is FYNNEI. The CDR3 loop spans 16 amino acids. V lost 3 bases, J lost 5 bases, and 12 bases stayed unmatched. The CDR3 region has the DNA TGTGCCAGCAGTGATTCCCAGCGGGGAGGGAGGGAGACCCAGTACTTC. This translates into CASSDSQRGGRETQYF.

This rearrangement joins TRBV29-1 to TRBJ2-1; 11 nucleotides line up with TRBD2. Germline V gene data show CDR1 as SQVTM and CDR2 as ANQGSEA. V shed 7 bases, J shed 3 bases, and the junction held 8 bases outside the gene matches. This CDR3 region has 15 residues. CDR3 bases: TGCAGCGGTGACGTAGCGGGGGGGTTCTACAATGAGCAGTTCTTC. Its protein product is CSGDVAGGFYNEQFF.

The chain recombines TRBV4-3 with TRBJ2-7; no reliable D call. This CDR3 contains 15 residues. Germline-derived CDR1 and CDR2 are LGHNA and YSLEER. Trimming removed 5 bases at V and 2 bases at J, with 16 bases between. This chain's CDR3 is CASSSLPDPTYEQYF. CDR3 nucleotides: TGCGCCAGCAGCTCCCTCCCCGACCCCACCTACGAGCAGTACTTC.

The J gene is TRBJ1-2, the V gene TRBV5-6; tentative D call: TRBD1 (5 bases). The CDR3 is made up of 14 amino acids. Germline V gives CDR1 SGHDT, CDR2 YYEEEE. The V gene lost 3 bases and the J gene lost 3 bases, with 12 bases spanning the gap. This CDR3 is CASSYGGGDYGYTF. As DNA, the CDR3 is TGTGCCAGCAGCTACGGTGGGGGGGACTATGGCTACACCTTC. Together with reference TRBV5-6 and TRBJ1-2, the CDR3 gives the full variable domain: DAGVTQSPTHLIKTRGQQVTLRCSPKSGHDTVSWYQQALGQGPQFIFQYYEEEERQRGNFPDRFSGHQFPNYSSELNVNALLLGDSALYLCASSYGGGDYGYTFGSGTRLTVV.